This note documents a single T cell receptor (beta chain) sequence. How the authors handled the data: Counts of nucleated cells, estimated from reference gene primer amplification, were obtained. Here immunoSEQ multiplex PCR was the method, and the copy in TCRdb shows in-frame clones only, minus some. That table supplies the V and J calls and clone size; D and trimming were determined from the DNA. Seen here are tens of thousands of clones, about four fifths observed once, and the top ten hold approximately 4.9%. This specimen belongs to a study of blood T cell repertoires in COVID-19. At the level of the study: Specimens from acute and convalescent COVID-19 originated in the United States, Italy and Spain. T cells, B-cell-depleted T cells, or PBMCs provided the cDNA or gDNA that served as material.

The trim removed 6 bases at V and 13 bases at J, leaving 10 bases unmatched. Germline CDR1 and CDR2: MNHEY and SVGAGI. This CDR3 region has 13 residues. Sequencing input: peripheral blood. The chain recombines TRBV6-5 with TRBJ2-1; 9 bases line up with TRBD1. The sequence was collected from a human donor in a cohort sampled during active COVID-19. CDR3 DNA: TGTGCCAGCAGGACGGACAGGGGCTTCCGTCAGTTCTTC. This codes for CASRTDRGFRQFF.